This passage covers 3 T cell receptor beta chains from one sample sequenced in a study of ipilimumab plus nivolumab after autologous stem cell transplantation. TCRdb's table, derived via immunoSEQ multiplex PCR, lists solely in-frame clones and lacks some. The repertoire consists of 8,500 to 11,000 clones, with about 81% occurring once and the leading ten covering almost 8.5%. The material sequenced was PBMCs, taken in a trial of ipilimumab plus nivolumab as post-transplant consolidation. These TCRs come from a male donor with diffuse large B-cell lymphoma.

V is TRBV19 and J is TRBJ2-1; D gene unclear. The CDR3 is 15 residues long. Germline assignment: CDR1 LNHDA and CDR2 SQIVND (reference sequence). V shed 5 bases and J shed 0 bases, with 11 bases lying between them. DNA of the CDR3: TGTGCCAGTAGTCAGTCCCATACCTCCTACAATGAGCAGTTCTTC. This codes for CASSQSHTSYNEQFF.

This clone occurred a few times. The CDR3, as DNA: TGTGCCAGCAGCTTGGACAGGGGGCCCATCCTAGGAGATACGCAGTATTTT. It specifies CASSLDRGPILGDTQYF. The chain joins TRBV5-4 to TRBJ2-3; TRBD1 matches 9 bases. The CDR3 runs 17 residues. Germline loops: CDR1 SGHNT, CDR2 YYREEE (reference sequence). Germline trimming cut 0 bases from V and 5 bases from J; bases unmatched to any gene: 10.

The chain links TRBV5-1 to TRBJ2-2; 8 bases align to TRBD1. The CDR3 contains 17 residues. Germline CDR1 and CDR2: SGHRS and YFSETQ. The junction had 9 bases not matched to a gene; V was cut back by 4 bases and J by 1 base. As DNA, the CDR3 is TGCGCCAGCAGCCAAAAAAAAACAGGGGGGAACACCGGGGAGCTGTTTTTT. Translating gives CASSQKKTGGNTGELFF.